This T cell receptor (beta chain) was found in a study of blood T cell repertoires in COVID-19. Study overall: Some COVID-19 samples were acute and others convalescent; all came from the United States, Italy and Spain.

Trimming stripped 2 bases from V and 5 bases from J, with 6 bases between. The CDR3 is 12 residues long. Germline V gene lookup returns CDR1 SEHNR and CDR2 FQNEAQ (reference sequence). Note on this clone: The same CDR3 can be traced to other DNA sequences in this sample.

Original processing methods: Estimates of nucleated cell counts were drawn from the amplification of reference gene primers. Sequencing was performed with immunoSEQ multiplex PCR; in TCRdb, only in-frame clones are kept and a portion is missing. That table is the source of V, J and clone size, and D and trimming were worked out from the DNA. Of under 250,000 clones in the sample, more than 75% are singletons; the top ten hold roughly 1.7%. What was sequenced was PBMCs or T cells enriched from blood (not recorded which). The chain uses TRBV7-9 and TRBJ1-1, with D unclear. This clonotype originated in a man aged 35 to 55 who had recovered from COVID-19. CDR3 protein: CASSLSGTEAFF. In nucleotides, the CDR3 is TGTGCCAGCAGCTTATCGGGTACTGAAGCTTTCTTT.